The clone carrying this T cell receptor (beta chain) was seen many times. The source of the sample is a study of early T cells in non-severe SARS-CoV-2 infection. Trimming stripped 3 bases from V and 7 bases from J, with 12 bases between. Germline V gene lookup returns CDR1 SGHAT and CDR2 FQNNGV. This CDR3 comprises 13 residues. cDNA molecules, individually, were tagged with unique molecular identifiers. TCRdb reanalysed the 5' RACE reads using MiXCR and keeps one entry per CDR3 protein. The table has about 63,000 distinct CDR3 sequences, roughly 13% seen once. Sequencing used whole blood. The sequence came from an adult who was a healthcare worker with PCR-confirmed SARS-CoV-2 infection or an uninfected control (not recorded which). The chain is built from TRBV11-2 and TRBJ1-2; the D is unclear. In nucleotides, the CDR3 is TGTGCCAGCAGCTTCGCAGATCAGAGTGGCTACACCTTC. Amino acid sequence: CASSFADQSGYTF.